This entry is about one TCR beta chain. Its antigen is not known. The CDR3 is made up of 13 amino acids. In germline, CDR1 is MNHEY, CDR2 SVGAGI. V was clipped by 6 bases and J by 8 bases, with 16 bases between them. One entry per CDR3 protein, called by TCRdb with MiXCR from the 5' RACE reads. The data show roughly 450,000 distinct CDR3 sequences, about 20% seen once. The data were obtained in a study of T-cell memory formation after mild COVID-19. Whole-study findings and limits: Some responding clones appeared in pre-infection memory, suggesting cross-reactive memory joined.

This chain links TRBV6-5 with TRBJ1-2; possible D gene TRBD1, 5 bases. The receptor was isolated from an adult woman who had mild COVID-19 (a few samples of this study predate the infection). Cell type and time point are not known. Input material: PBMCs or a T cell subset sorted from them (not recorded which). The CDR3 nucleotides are TGTGCCAGCAGCCCCCAGGGCCTTCGGGGCTACACCTTC. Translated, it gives CASSPQGLRGYTF.